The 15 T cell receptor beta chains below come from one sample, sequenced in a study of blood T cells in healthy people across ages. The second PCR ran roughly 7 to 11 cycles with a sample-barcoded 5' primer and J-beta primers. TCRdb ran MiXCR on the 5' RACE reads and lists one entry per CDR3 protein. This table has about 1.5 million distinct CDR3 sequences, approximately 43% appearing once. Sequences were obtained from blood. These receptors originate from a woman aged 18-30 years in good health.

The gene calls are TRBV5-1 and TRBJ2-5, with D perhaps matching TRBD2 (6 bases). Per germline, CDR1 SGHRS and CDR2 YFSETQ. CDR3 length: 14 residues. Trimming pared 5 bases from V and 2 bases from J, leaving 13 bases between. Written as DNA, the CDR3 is TGCGCCAGCAGTAGGGACTTCCCGCAAGAGACCCAGTACTTC. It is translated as CASSRDFPQETQYF.

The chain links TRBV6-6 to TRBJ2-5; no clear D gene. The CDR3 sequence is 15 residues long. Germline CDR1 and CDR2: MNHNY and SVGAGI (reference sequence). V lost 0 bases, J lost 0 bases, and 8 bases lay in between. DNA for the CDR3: TGTGCCAGCAGTTACTCGTTAGGGTACCAAGAGACCCAGTACTTC. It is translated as CASSYSLGYQETQYF.

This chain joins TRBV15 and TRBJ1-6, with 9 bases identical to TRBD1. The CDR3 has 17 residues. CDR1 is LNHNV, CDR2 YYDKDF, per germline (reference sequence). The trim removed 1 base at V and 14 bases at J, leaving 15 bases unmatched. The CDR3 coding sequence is TGTGCCACCAGCAGAGCGGACAGGGGCGCCTCTTTAAGGTCCCTCCACTTT. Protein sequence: CATSRADRGASLRSLHF.

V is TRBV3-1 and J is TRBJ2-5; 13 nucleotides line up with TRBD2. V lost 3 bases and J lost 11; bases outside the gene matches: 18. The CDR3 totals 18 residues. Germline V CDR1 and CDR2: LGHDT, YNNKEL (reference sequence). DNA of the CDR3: TGTGCCAGCAGCCACTTTACTAGCGGGAGGGCCTTACGAACTGAGCAGTACTTC. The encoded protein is CASSHFTSGRALRTEQYF.

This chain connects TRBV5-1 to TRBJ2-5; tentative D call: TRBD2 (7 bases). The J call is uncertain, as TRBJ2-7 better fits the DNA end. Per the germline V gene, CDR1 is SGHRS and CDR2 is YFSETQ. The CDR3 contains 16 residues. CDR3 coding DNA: TGCGCCAGCAGCTTGGTAGGGGGGGTCGCCTACAACGAGCAGTACTTC. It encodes CASSLVGGVAYNEQYF.

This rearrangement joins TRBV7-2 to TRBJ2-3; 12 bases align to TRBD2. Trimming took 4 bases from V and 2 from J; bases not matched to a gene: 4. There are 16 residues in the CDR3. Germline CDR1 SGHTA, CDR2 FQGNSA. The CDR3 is CASSWGLAGPTDTQYF. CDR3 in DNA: TGTGCCAGCAGCTGGGGACTAGCGGGCCCCACAGATACGCAGTATTTT. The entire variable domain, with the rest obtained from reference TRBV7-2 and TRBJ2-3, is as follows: GAGVSQSPSNKVTEKGKDVELRCDPISGHTALYWYRQSLGQGLEFLIYFQGNSAPDKSGLPSDRFSAERTGGSVSTLTIQRTQQEDSAVYLCASSWGLAGPTDTQYFGPGTRLTVL.

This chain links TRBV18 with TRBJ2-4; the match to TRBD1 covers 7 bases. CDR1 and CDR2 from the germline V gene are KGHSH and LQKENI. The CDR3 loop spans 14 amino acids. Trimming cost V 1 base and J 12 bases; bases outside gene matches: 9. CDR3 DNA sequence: TGTGCCAGCTCACCACAGAACAGGGGCAATGATCAGTACTTC. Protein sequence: CASSPQNRGNDQYF.

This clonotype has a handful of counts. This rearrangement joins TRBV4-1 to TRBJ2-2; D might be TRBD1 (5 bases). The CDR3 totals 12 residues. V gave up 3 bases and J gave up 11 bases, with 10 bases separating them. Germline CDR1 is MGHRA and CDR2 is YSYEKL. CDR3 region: CASSHPRGELFF. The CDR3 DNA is TGCGCCAGCAGCCACCCTAGGGGCGAGCTGTTTTTT.

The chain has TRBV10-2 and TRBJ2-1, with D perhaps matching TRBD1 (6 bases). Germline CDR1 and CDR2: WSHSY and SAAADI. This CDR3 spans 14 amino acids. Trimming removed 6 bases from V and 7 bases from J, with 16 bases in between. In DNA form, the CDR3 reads TGCGCCAGCAGGGGTGCGTATCAGGGGAATGAGCAGTTCTTC. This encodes CASRGAYQGNEQFF.

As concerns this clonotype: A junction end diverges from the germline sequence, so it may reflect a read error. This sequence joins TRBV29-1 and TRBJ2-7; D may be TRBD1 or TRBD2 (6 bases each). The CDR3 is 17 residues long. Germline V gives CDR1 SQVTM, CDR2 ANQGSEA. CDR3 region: CSVLPPLGGPSSYERYF. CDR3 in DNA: TGCAGCGTTCTCCCCCCCCTTGGGGGGCCTAGCTCCTACGAGCGGTACTTC.

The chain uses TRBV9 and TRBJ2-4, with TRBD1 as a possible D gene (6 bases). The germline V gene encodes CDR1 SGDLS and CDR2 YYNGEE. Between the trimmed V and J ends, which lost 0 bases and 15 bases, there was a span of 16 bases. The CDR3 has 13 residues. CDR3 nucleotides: TGTGCCAGCAGCGTAGGGGGAACAGGGCTAATGTACTTC. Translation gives CASSVGGTGLMYF.

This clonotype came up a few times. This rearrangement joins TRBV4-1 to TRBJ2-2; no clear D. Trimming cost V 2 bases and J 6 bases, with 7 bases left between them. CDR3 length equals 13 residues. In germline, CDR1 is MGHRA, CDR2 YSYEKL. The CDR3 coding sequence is TGCGCCAGCAGCCAATGGACCTCCGGGGAGCTGTTTTTT. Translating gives CASSQWTSGELFF.

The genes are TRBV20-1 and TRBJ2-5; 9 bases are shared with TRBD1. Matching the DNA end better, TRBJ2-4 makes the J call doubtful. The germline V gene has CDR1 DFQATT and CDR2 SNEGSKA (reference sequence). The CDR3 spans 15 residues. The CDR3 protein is CSARNPRTGEDIQYF. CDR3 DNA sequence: TGCAGTGCTAGGAACCCAAGGACAGGGGAGGACATTCAGTACTTC.

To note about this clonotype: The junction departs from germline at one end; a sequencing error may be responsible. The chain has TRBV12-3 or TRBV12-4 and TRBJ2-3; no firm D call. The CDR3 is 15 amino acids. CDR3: CASRITVLRADTEYF. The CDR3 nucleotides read TGTGCCAGCAGAATAACAGTTTTACGGGCAGATACGGAGTATTTT.

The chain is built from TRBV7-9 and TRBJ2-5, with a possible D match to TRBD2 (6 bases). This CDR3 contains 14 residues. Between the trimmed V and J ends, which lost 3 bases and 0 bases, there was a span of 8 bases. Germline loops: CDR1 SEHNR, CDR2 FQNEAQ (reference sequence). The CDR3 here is CASSFRTNQETQYF. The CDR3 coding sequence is TGTGCCAGCAGCTTTAGGACTAACCAAGAGACCCAGTACTTC.